Presented here are 31 T cell receptor beta chains from one specimen sequenced in a study of T cells in Graves' hyperthyroidism and ophthalmopathy. TCR beta CDR3 regions were amplified from RNA. First-round RT-PCR with HTBI primers amplified the TCR CDR3 region. TCRdb processed the multiplex PCR reads anew with MiXCR; each CDR3 protein has one entry. The data hold about 290,000 distinct CDR3 sequences, with roughly 14% observed a single time. The sample was blood. These receptor sequences come from a woman under 40 with Graves' hyperthyroidism that later progressed to Graves' ophthalmopathy.

This clonotype has a count of ten or more. The rearrangement joins TRBV6-2 or TRBV6-3 to TRBJ1-5; TRBD1 aligns across 9 bases. This CDR3 has 17 residues. V shed 6 bases, J shed 5 bases, and the junction held 14 bases outside the gene matches. CDR1 is MNHEY and CDR2 is SVGEGT in the germline V gene. DNA for the CDR3: TGTGCCAGCAGCAACGATTCCGGGGACAGGGTGGATCAGCCCCAGCATTTT. It specifies CASSNDSGDRVDQPQHF.

This clonotype was found many times. V gene TRBV30 combines with J gene TRBJ2-5, with 8 bases identical to TRBD2. In germline, CDR1 is GTSNPN, CDR2 SVGIG (reference sequence). Germline trimming cut 2 bases from V and 4 bases from J; bases unmatched to any gene: 3. This CDR3 is built from 13 residues. CDR3 nucleotide sequence: TGTGCCTGGAGTCCCGGGGGGGGAGAGACCCAGTACTTC. It translates to CAWSPGGGETQYF.

This clonotype was seen only a few times. V is TRBV4-3 and J is TRBJ1-4; 10 nucleotides line up with TRBD1. Germline-derived CDR1 and CDR2 are LGHNA and YSLEER. The CDR3 consists of 16 residues. V was pared by 1 base and J by 5 bases, with 4 bases of the junction left unmatched. The CDR3 coding sequence is TGCGCCAGCAGCCAAGGGACGGACAGGGGGAATGAAAAACTGTTTTTT. Its protein is CASSQGTDRGNEKLFF.

The V and J genes are TRBV5-1 and TRBJ2-1; 13 positions agree with TRBD2. Germline V lookup: CDR1 SGHRS, CDR2 YFSETQ. V trimming: 0 bases; J trimming: 4 bases; junction bases outside the gene matches: 4. This CDR3 is 17 amino acids long. The CDR3 protein is CASSLGLAGGAYNEQFF. The CDR3 nucleotides are TGCGCCAGCAGCTTGGGACTAGCGGGAGGCGCGTACAATGAGCAGTTCTTC.

The chain carries TRBV19 and TRBJ2-7; D remains ambiguous. CDR1 is LNHDA and CDR2 is SQIVND in the germline V gene (reference sequence). The CDR3 runs to 13 residues. V was trimmed by 6 bases and J by 3 bases, leaving 12 bases between them. The CDR3 loop is CASSFGLLYEQYF. The CDR3, as DNA: TGTGCCAGTAGCTTTGGGCTGCTCTACGAGCAGTACTTC.

This clonotype was seen many times. The chain employs TRBV20-1 and TRBJ2-1; D remains unclear. V was clipped by 5 bases and J by 3 bases, with 14 bases between them. This CDR3 has 14 residues. Germline CDR1 and CDR2: DFQATT and SNEGSKA (reference sequence). CDR3: CSAHALNFYNEQFF. In nucleotides, the CDR3 is TGCAGTGCTCACGCCTTGAACTTCTACAATGAGCAGTTCTTC.

This clonotype has at least ten counts. The CDR3: CASSEVRWSVTTQYF. The CDR3 coding sequence is TGTGCCAGCAGTGAAGTTAGGTGGAGCGTGACAACGCAGTATTTT. This rearrangement joins TRBV6-1 to TRBJ2-3; D remains unclear. The V gene's germline CDR1 is MNHNS and CDR2 SASEGT. This CDR3 is 15 amino acids long. V lost 1 base and J 9 bases, leaving 17 bases between the germline ends.

Ten or more counts support this clonotype. The gene calls are TRBV6-6 and TRBJ2-1; tentative D call: TRBD2 (6 bases). The length of the CDR3 is 14 residues. CDR1 is MNHNY, CDR2 SVGAGI, per germline (reference sequence). Trimming removed 0 bases from V and 8 bases from J, with 11 bases in between. CDR3 in amino acids: CASSYSAGGYEQFF. DNA for the CDR3: TGTGCCAGCAGTTACTCAGCGGGCGGTTATGAGCAGTTCTTC.

This clonotype was observed many times. The genes are TRBV11-1 and TRBJ1-1; D remains unclear. This CDR3 comprises 14 residues. Germline CDR1 reads SGHAT; CDR2 reads FQDESV (reference sequence). V lost 2 bases, J lost 6 bases, and 13 bases lay in between. CDR3 protein: CASSLFPGMAEAFF. The DNA of the CDR3 is TGTGCCAGCAGCTTATTCCCAGGAATGGCTGAAGCTTTCTTT.

The gene calls are TRBV5-4 and TRBJ2-7; no firm D call. V lost 1 base to trimming and J lost 6 bases, with 11 bases between them. Germline lookup yields CDR1 SGHNT and CDR2 YYREEE (reference sequence). This CDR3 spans 13 amino acids. The CDR3 here is CASSLLLESEQYF. In DNA, the CDR3 is TGTGCCAGCAGCTTGTTACTTGAGTCCGAGCAGTACTTC.

The table lists this clonotype with many counts. The chain uses TRBV29-1 and TRBJ2-3; weak D call: TRBD1 (7 bases). Germline V lookup: CDR1 SQVTM, CDR2 ANQGSEA. Trimming pared 7 bases from V and 1 base from J, leaving 15 bases between. The CDR3 sequence is 14 residues long. CDR3 sequence (DNA): TGCAGCGGTGGGGGAGGACAGGGCACAGATACGCAGTATTTT. Translation gives CSGGGGQGTDTQYF.

This clonotype was seen at least ten times. V is TRBV27 and J is TRBJ2-1; D is perhaps TRBD2 (6 bases). This CDR3 has 15 amino acids. Germline CDR1 reads MNHEY; CDR2 reads SMNVEV (reference sequence). V was pared by 6 bases and J by 3 bases, with 15 bases between. For the CDR3, the DNA is TGTGCCAGCAGCGACGGGACTTTAGGCTACAATGAGCAGTTCTTC. It codes for CASSDGTLGYNEQFF.

This clonotype was seen ten or more times. The V gene is TRBV5-1, the J gene TRBJ2-2, with a tentative D call TRBD2 (5 bases). Germline lookup yields CDR1 SGHRS and CDR2 YFSETQ. This CDR3 comprises 16 residues. V was trimmed by 4 bases and J by 2 bases, leaving 15 bases between them. CDR3 protein: CASSLYSGSNTGELFF. The CDR3 DNA follows: TGCGCCAGCAGCCTATACAGCGGATCCAACACCGGGGAGCTGTTTTTT.

V and J are TRBV19 and TRBJ1-6; D is ambiguous. Trimming stripped 7 bases from V and 3 bases from J, with 13 bases between. This CDR3 is 15 amino acids long. Germline CDR1 is LNHDA and CDR2 is SQIVND (reference sequence). CDR3 DNA sequence: TGTGCCAGTACCGACTCGGACTACTATAATTCACCCCTCCACTTT. Residues: CASTDSDYYNSPLHF.

The V gene is TRBV5-4, the J gene TRBJ2-6; D perhaps matches TRBD2 (6 bases). The ends were cut back, 4 bases at V and 2 bases at J, with 10 bases in the middle. Germline CDR1 reads SGHNT; CDR2 reads YYREEE (reference sequence). This CDR3 has 15 amino acids. The CDR3 bases are TGTGCCAGCAGCATAGGGACTCCTGGGGCCAACGTCCTGACTTTC. Translated: CASSIGTPGANVLTF.

This clonotype was seen at least ten times. The chain carries TRBV10-3 and TRBJ1-1; 7 nucleotides match TRBD1. CDR3 length: 14 amino acids. Germline trimming cut 11 bases from V and 0 bases from J; bases unmatched to any gene: 9. Germline CDR1 reads ENHRY; CDR2 reads SYGVKD. CDR3 amino acids: CAVQGGTMNTEAFF. The CDR3 DNA reads as TGTGCCGTCCAGGGGGGGACAATGAACACTGAAGCTTTCTTT.

This clonotype has ten or more counts. J is TRBJ2-1 and V is TRBV7-3; the D gene is possibly TRBD1 (7 bases). The length of the CDR3 is 15 residues. V lost 5 bases and J lost 2, with 13 bases in between. Germline V gives CDR1 SGHTA, CDR2 FQGTGA. The CDR3 region has the DNA TGTGCCAGCAGCCTTCAGGGGGGCCCCTACAATGAGCAGTTCTTC. Translation: CASSLQGGPYNEQFF.

This chain joins TRBV27 and TRBJ1-4, with TRBD1 matching over 8 bases. The germline gives CDR1 MNHEY, CDR2 SMNVEV (reference sequence). The CDR3 loop spans 12 amino acids. Unmatched junction bases numbered 4, after V lost 5 bases and J lost 11 bases. The CDR3 spells CASSPTGGKLFF. In DNA form, the CDR3 reads TGTGCCAGCAGTCCCACAGGGGGGAAACTGTTTTTT.

The gene calls are TRBV19 and TRBJ2-3, with D possibly TRBD2 on 5 matching bases. Trimming took 5 bases from V and 5 from J, leaving 23 bases between them. This CDR3 region has 17 residues. Germline V gene data show CDR1 as LNHDA and CDR2 as SQIVND (reference sequence). The CDR3 DNA is TGTGCCAGTAGTCCCGCAGGTTGGGAGCCAACTGAAGATACGCAGTATTTT. Its protein product is CASSPAGWEPTEDTQYF.

Many counts were recorded for this clonotype. The chain carries TRBV20-1 and TRBJ2-5, with D tentatively TRBD1 or TRBD2 (6 bases each). CDR1 and CDR2 (germline): DFQATT, SNEGSKA (reference sequence). Trimming removed 5 bases at V and 5 bases at J, with 12 bases between. The CDR3 length is 12 residues. CDR3 nucleotides: TGCAGTGCTTCGGGGGCAACGGAGACCCAGTACTTC. The encoded protein is CSASGATETQYF.

This clonotype was seen ten or more times. The genes are TRBV5-1 and TRBJ2-6; tentatively, D is TRBD2 (6 bases). The CDR3 spans 18 residues. V dropped 0 bases and J dropped 4 bases, with 17 bases sitting between them. Germline assignment: CDR1 SGHRS and CDR2 YFSETQ. The CDR3 here is CASSLDGSGEPGANVLTF. The CDR3 coding sequence is TGCGCCAGCAGCTTGGATGGTAGCGGCGAGCCCGGGGCCAACGTCCTGACTTTC.

This clonotype was picked up many times. The chain links TRBV28 to TRBJ1-6, with D tentatively TRBD1 (6 bases). V lost 2 bases, J lost 5 bases, and 7 bases lay in between. The length of the CDR3 is 14 residues. CDR1 MDHEN and CDR2 SYDVKM come from the germline V gene. This chain's CDR3 is CASSLRTDNSPLHF. DNA of the CDR3: TGTGCCAGCAGTTTACGGACAGATAATTCACCCCTCCACTTT. The full variable domain, rest sourced from reference TRBV28 and TRBJ1-6, is DVKVTQSSRYLVKRTGEKVFLECVQDMDHENMFWYRQDPGLGLRLIYFSYDVKMKEKGDIPEGYSVSREKKERFSLILESASTNQTSMYLCASSLRTDNSPLHFGNGTRLTVT.

The table lists this clonotype with a few counts. CDR3 DNA sequence: TGTGCCATCCTCTCCAACACCGGGGAGCTGTTTTTT. This translates into CAILSNTGELFF. V gene TRBV10-3 combines with J gene TRBJ2-2; D not resolved. Trimming removed 8 bases at V and 2 bases at J, with 6 bases between. The CDR3 is 12 amino acids. The germline gives CDR1 ENHRY, CDR2 SYGVKD.

This clonotype was counted many times. This chain links TRBV12-5 with TRBJ2-3; D is unresolved. Trimming pared 0 bases from V and 6 bases from J, leaving 13 bases between. Looked up from germline, CDR1 is LGHNT and CDR2 is FRNRAP. The CDR3 is 15 residues long. CDR3 loop: CASGLVLPGSDTQYF. The CDR3 coding sequence is TGTGCTAGTGGTTTGGTTCTTCCCGGGTCGGATACGCAGTATTTT.

This clonotype has more than one count but fewer than ten. This chain uses TRBV2 with TRBJ1-5; D is ambiguous. Germline V lookup: CDR1 SNHLY, CDR2 FYNNEI. The CDR3 has 15 amino acids. Trimming removed 8 bases at V and 6 bases at J, with 20 bases between. For the CDR3, the DNA is TGTGCCAGCTCCACGGGCAGACAAGGGCGTCAGCCCCAGCATTTT. Translation gives CASSTGRQGRQPQHF.

This clonotype was observed a handful of times. The chain links TRBV5-6 to TRBJ1-2, with TRBD1 identical over 12 bases. Germline lookup yields CDR1 SGHDT and CDR2 YYEEEE. The CDR3 totals 16 residues. V shed 4 bases and J 2 bases; nucleotides not matched to a gene: 6. CDR3 sequence (DNA): TGTGCCAGCAGCCTGACCGGGACAGGGGGCAACTATGGCTACACCTTC. It specifies CASSLTGTGGNYGYTF.

The chain is built from TRBV2 and TRBJ2-1, with 11 nucleotides matching TRBD2. This CDR3 region has 14 residues. J was trimmed by 10 bases and V by 6 bases; bases with no gene match: 8. CDR1 and CDR2 from the germline V gene are SNHLY and FYNNEI. The chain's CDR3 is CASRRLAGGREQFF. Here the CDR3 DNA reads TGTGCCAGCAGGAGGCTAGCGGGAGGAAGGGAGCAGTTCTTC.

The chain uses TRBV9 and TRBJ1-5; 10 nucleotides align to TRBD1. V shed 0 bases and J 0 bases; nucleotides not matched to a gene: 9. This CDR3 region has 19 residues. CDR1 is SGDLS, CDR2 YYNGEE, per germline. This chain's CDR3 is CASSVGDPGTGVSNQPQHF. CDR3 DNA: TGTGCCAGCAGCGTAGGCGACCCCGGGACAGGGGTTAGCAATCAGCCCCAGCATTTT.

The genes are TRBV6-2 or TRBV6-3 and TRBJ2-3; D is possibly TRBD1 (5 bases). With 2 bases removed from V and 6 bases from J, the gap between germline ends came to 12 bases. The CDR3 contains 14 residues. Per germline, CDR1 MNHEY and CDR2 SVGEGT. The CDR3 DNA follows: TGTGCCAGCAGTTACCAGGGTTTGGGGGATACGCAGTATTTT. Translation: CASSYQGLGDTQYF.

This clonotype was counted ten times or more. The chain is built from TRBV20-1 and TRBJ1-1, with 7 bases lining up with TRBD1. Germline V CDR1 and CDR2: DFQATT, SNEGSKA (reference sequence). Losses at the gene ends were 3 bases for V and 3 bases for J; bases not matched to a gene: 10. The CDR3 runs to 15 residues. The CDR3 loop is CSASLAGGIDTEAFF. The CDR3 coding sequence is TGCAGTGCTAGTTTGGCAGGGGGGATCGACACTGAAGCTTTCTTT.

This clonotype was recorded at least ten times. V gene TRBV20-1 combines with J gene TRBJ2-5, with D possibly matching TRBD2 (5 bases). The germline CDR1 and CDR2 sequences are DFQATT and SNEGSKA (reference sequence). This CDR3 has 14 amino acids. Deletions cut 3 bases from V and 4 bases from J, with 15 bases between. Here the CDR3 DNA reads TGCAGTGCTAGTCGGACGGGAATCGGAGAGACCCAGTACTTC. Amino acid sequence: CSASRTGIGETQYF.